Reported below is one T cell receptor (beta chain). There is no known antigen for this receptor. Base quality data are lacking; no much larger clone is found one base away. This specimen comes from a study of blood T cell repertoires in COVID-19 (TCRdb year 2020). Study-level background: The collaborator samples originated in the United States, Italy and Spain and spanned the acute and convalescent phases of COVID-19. Nearly every sample came with metadata listing a de-identified subject ID, COVID-19 status, age in years and sex. The dataset comprised deeply sampled blood TCRbeta repertoires from subjects exposed to, actively infected with, or recovered from COVID-19. The samples were drawn from two sources: the first 160 participants of the ongoing ImmuneRACE study, and about 1,300 subjects contributed by 6 global collaborators. HLA class I and class II types, where available, came from metadata supplied by the sample provider rather than from assay-based typing. The repertoires were released in a freely available public database meant as a resource for research on the immune response to SARS-CoV-2. The prospective study material was composed of cDNA or gDNA derived from T cells, B-cell-depleted T cells, or PBMCs. Findings and caveats that apply to the study as a whole: How much clinical and demographic metadata was included differed by source and by participant, and the metadata was provided uncurated.

TCRbeta CDR3 regions were amplified from genomic DNA using the immunoSEQ Assay, a bias-controlled multiplex PCR. The paper's data handling went like this. The number of nucleated cells in each sample was estimated from the amplification of reference gene primers within the assay. To quantify the absolute abundance of each unique TCRbeta CDR3 rearrangement, sequence reads were collapsed and filtered. For each sample, productive Simpson clonality was calculated by taking the square root of Simpson's diversity index across productive rearrangements. Imported from immuneACCESS, the table was reduced by TCRdb to in-frame sequences with V and J called. These copies leave out some clones; in studies compared against another copy, an unresolved V gene accounts for under half, and the cause of the remainder is not known. V and J calls and clone size are those listed in that table; D and trimming were worked out from the DNA. The sample includes about 140,000 clones, with about 84% observed a single time. 1.5% to 2% of the sample comes from the top ten.

Sequences LNHDA (CDR1) and SQIVND (CDR2) are obtained from the germline V gene (reference sequence). Relative to germline, V is missing 10 bases and J is missing 3 bases, with 6 bases of the junction outside any gene match. Including the terminal cysteine and phenylalanine, the CDR3 comprises 14 residues. The sequence is cut down to CDR3 DNA, 42 bases in frame from base 1. Participants in the prospective study were enrolled through a virtual design, were aged roughly 18 to 100 years, and lived in some 24 United States geographic areas. Cohort assignment in the prospective study relied on participant-reported clinical history from a screening survey and a study questionnaire. A participant counted as exposed if, within 2 weeks of entering the study, that participant had been in contact with someone who had a PCR-confirmed or clinician-diagnosed COVID-19 case. In the prospective study, mobile phlebotomists collected whole blood, serum and a nasopharyngeal or oropharyngeal swab from each participant. Over an approximately 2-month period, participants in the prospective study had the option of providing additional blood draws and questionnaires. Before DNA extraction, blood samples from the prospective study were shipped at room temperature or frozen.

The clonotype comes from a woman between 18 and 30 years old who had been exposed to COVID-19. Sequencing was performed on PBMCs or T cells enriched from blood (not recorded which). The rearranged segments are TRBV19 and TRBJ1-5, and 10 junction bases match TRBD1. The CDR3: CATSDRGYNQPQHF. In nucleotide form, the sequence is TGTGCCACCTCGGACAGGGGGTACAATCAGCCCCAGCATTTT.